This T cell receptor beta chain is from a study of monozygotic twins with inflammatory bowel disease (dated by TCRdb to 2018 to 2020). Background on the whole study: The full study comprised around 30 monozygotic twin pairs: nine German pairs (four IBD-concordant, five IBD-discordant) and 19 IBD-discordant Danish pairs. Disease-associated traits were sought mainly through comparisons between IBD patients and their genetically identical healthy co-twins within discordant pairs. Each individual had, on average, about 151 000 unique TCRalpha sequences and 181 000 unique TCRbeta sequences available for analysis.

About this clonotype: Its antigen is currently not known.

The library came from 5' RACE. Preparation of each TCR library used around 3,500 ng of total RNA. cDNA was synthesized with SMARTScribe reverse transcriptase in eight separate reactions per sample. During cDNA synthesis, template switching introduced unique molecular identifiers that contained a 6-nucleotide sample barcode. TCRalpha and TCRbeta cDNA was amplified in two nested PCRs of about 17 and 10 cycles, and bead purification was carried out after each PCR. Before amplification, the cDNA was both treated with uracil DNA-glycosylase and purified with the QIAquick PCR purification kit. The second PCR added Illumina TruSeq-compatible adapters along with sample-specific barcodes. Library quality and concentration were checked on TapeStation and Qubit, and libraries were pooled at about 4.9 ng each. The pooled libraries were sequenced with 2 x 100 bp reads and custom sequencing primers on an Illumina HiSeq2500 single-index Rapid Run. In the paper's pipeline: MiGEC version 1.2.6 was used for UMI-based consensus assembly, which corrected PCR and sequencing errors. MiXCR version 2.1.1 handled V(D)J alignment, clonotype assembly and CDR3 extraction. Gene usage, clonotype sharing and MAIT/NKT TCR abundance were normalised by analysing the top 1000, 10 000 and 20 000 clonotypes per sample. Diversity was computed as the inverse Simpson index with the vegan R package after downsampling to 27 000 UMIs. Paired Mann-Whitney U tests on discordant twin pairs were used, with Benjamini-Hochberg multiple-testing correction. With the reads reprocessed by TCRdb, a single entry stands for each CDR3 protein sequence and no DNA is reported. TCRdb, not the original authors, processed these V and J calls. This specimen's table enumerates more than 350,000 distinct CDR3 sequences. The top ten hold about 2.6% of the sample.

Paper-wide results and their limitations: Fewer clonotypes were shared with other individuals by IBD patients than by healthy twins, most markedly in patients showing signs of disease activity. Background noise and inter-individual variability may have been introduced into the repertoires by the differing immunosuppressive treatments among patients. Measured by the inverse Simpson index, TCRbeta repertoire diversity was lower in IBD patients than in their healthy co-twins. No difference in repertoire similarity was observed between concordant and discordant twins, possibly owing to limited statistical power. No single strong signal or clonotype linked to IBD turned up in the results, so the idea that one exists was not supported. The analysis was unable to tell different T cell subtypes apart.

From each donor, a roughly 2.5 ml peripheral blood sample was collected into PAXgene tubes and stored at -80 degrees C. Without T cell sorting, total RNA was isolated from whole blood using the PAXgene blood miRNA kit on an automated QIAcube. Peripheral blood from monozygotic twin pairs concordant or discordant for inflammatory bowel disease was subjected to deep TCRalpha and TCRbeta repertoire profiling with unique molecular barcoding. Smoking habits were recorded for all twin pairs, with individuals classified as current, former or never smokers. CDR1 and CDR2 are drawn from the germline V gene: SGHTA, FQGNSA. The CDR3 holds 16 amino acids from the cysteine to the phenylalanine. No DNA appears here.

The rearrangement combines TRBV7-2 with TRBJ2-2; TCRdb picks TRBD1, but there is no DNA to check that call. This clonotype was obtained from a human donor with ulcerative colitis or Crohn's disease, or a healthy co-twin of an affected twin (not recorded which). Specimen: blood. CDR3 loop: CASRARAGPNTGELFF.